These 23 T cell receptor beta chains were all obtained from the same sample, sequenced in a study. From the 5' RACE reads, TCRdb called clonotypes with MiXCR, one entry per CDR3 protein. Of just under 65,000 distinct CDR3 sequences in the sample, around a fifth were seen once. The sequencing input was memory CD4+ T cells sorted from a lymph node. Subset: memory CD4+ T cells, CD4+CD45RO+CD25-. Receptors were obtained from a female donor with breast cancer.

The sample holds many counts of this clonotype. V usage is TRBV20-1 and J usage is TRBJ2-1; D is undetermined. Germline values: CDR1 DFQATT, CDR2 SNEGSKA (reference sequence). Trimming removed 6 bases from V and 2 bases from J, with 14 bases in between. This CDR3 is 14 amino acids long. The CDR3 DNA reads TGCAGTGCCCCAGGACCGATTCCCTACAATGAGCAGTTCTTC. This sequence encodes CSAPGPIPYNEQFF.

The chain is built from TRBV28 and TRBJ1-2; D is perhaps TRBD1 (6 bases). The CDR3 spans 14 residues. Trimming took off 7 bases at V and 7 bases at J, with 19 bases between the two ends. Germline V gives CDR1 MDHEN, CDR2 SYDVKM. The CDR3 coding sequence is TGTGCCAGCAAGGATGGCGGGACACTTCTTGGCTACACCTTC. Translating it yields CASKDGGTLLGYTF.

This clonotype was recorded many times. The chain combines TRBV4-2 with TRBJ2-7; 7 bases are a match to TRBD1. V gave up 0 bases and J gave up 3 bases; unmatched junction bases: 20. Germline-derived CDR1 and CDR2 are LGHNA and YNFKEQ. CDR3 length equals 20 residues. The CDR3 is CASSQENSGDSRLKVYEQYF. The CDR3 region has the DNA TGTGCCAGCAGCCAAGAAAATTCAGGGGACAGCCGACTAAAGGTCTACGAGCAGTACTTC.

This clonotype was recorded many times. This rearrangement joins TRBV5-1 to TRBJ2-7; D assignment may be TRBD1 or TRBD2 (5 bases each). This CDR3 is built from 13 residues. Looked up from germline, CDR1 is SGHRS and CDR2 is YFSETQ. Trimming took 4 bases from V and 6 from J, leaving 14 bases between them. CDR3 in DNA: TGCGCCAGCAGCGGCCGACCAGGGACCGAGCAGTACTTC. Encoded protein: CASSGRPGTEQYF.

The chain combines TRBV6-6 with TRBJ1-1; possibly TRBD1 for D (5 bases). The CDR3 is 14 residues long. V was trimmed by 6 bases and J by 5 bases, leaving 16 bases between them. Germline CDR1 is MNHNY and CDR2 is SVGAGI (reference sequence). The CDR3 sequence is CASRPDSGRTEAFF. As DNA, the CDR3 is TGTGCCAGCAGGCCTGACAGCGGCAGGACTGAAGCTTTCTTT.

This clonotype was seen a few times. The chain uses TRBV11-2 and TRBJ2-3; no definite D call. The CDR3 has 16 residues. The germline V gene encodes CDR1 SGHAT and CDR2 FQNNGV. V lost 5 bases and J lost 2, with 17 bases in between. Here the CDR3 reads CASSPTVTLPTDTQYF. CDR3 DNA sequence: TGTGCCAGCAGCCCCACCGTGACCTTGCCCACAGATACGCAGTATTTT.

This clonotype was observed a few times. CDR3 amino acids: CSVPTGNTDTQYF. The CDR3 nucleotides are TGCAGTGTTCCGACTGGGAACACAGATACGCAGTATTTT. This sequence joins TRBV20-1 and TRBJ2-3; D call uncertain. Germline CDR1 reads DFQATT; CDR2 reads SNEGSKA (reference sequence). The V end was cut by 7 bases, the J end by 2 bases, with 13 bases between. The CDR3 sequence is 13 residues long.

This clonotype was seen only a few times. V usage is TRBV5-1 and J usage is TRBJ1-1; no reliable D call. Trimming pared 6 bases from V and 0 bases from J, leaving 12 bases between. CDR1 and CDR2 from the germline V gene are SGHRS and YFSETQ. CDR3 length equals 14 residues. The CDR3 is CASTYGEMNTEAFF. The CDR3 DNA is TGCGCCAGCACCTACGGGGAAATGAACACTGAAGCTTTCTTT.

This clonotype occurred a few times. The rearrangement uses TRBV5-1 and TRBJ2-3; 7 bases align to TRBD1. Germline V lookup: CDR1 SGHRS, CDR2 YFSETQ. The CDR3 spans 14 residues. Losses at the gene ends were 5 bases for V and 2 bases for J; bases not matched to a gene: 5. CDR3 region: CASRQGPSTDTQYF. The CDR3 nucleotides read TGCGCCAGCAGACAGGGGCCTTCCACAGATACGCAGTATTTT. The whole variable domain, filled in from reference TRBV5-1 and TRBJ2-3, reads KAGVTQTPRYLIKTRGQQVTLSCSPISGHRSVSWYQQTPGQGLQFLFEYFSETQRNKGNFPGRFSGRQFSNSRSEMNVSTLELGDSALYLCASRQGPSTDTQYFGPGTRLTVL.

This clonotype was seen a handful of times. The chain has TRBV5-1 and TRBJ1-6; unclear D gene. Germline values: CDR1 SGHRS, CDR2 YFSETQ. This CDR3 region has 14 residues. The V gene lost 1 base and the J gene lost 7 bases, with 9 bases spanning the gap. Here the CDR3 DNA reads TGCGCCAGCAGCTTGCTATCAGGAAATTCACCCCTCCACTTT. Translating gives CASSLLSGNSPLHF.

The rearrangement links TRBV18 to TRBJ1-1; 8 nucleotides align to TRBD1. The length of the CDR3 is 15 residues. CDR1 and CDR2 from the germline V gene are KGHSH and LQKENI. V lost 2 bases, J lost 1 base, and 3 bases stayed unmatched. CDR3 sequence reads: CASSPGTGSNTEAFF. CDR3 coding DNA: TGTGCCAGCTCACCAGGGACAGGCTCGAACACTGAAGCTTTCTTT.

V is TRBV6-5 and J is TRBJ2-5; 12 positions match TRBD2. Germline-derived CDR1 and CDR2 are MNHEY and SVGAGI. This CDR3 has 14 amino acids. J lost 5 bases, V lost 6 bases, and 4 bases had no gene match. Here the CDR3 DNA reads TGTGCCAGCAGAAAGGGACTAGCGGGTGAGACCCAGTACTTC. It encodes CASRKGLAGETQYF.

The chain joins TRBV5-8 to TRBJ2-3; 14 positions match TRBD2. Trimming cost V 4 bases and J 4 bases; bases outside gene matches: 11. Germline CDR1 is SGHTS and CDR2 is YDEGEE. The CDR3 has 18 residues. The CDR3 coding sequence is TGTGCCAGCAGCCTCTCGATGTGGACTAGCGGGGGGTCAGATACGCAGTATTTT. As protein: CASSLSMWTSGGSDTQYF.

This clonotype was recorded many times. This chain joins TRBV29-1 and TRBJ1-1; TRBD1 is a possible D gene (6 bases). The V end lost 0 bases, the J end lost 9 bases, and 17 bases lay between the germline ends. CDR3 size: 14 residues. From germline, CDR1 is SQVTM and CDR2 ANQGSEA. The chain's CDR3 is CSVEERRGFPQAFF. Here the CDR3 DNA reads TGCAGCGTTGAAGAACGAAGGGGGTTCCCTCAAGCTTTCTTT.

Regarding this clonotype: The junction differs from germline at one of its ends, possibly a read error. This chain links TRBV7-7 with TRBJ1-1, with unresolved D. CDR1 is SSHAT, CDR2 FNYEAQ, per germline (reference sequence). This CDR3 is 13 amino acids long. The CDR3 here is CASSSEVNTEAFF. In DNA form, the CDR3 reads TGTGCTAGCAGCTCTGAGGTGAACACTGAAGCTTTCTTT.

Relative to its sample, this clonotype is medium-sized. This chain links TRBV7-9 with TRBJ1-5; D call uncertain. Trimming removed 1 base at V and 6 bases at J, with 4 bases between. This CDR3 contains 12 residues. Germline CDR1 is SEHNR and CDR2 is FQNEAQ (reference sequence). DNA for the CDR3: TGTGCCAGCAGCTTAGACAGTCAGCCCCAGCATTTT. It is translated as CASSLDSQPQHF.

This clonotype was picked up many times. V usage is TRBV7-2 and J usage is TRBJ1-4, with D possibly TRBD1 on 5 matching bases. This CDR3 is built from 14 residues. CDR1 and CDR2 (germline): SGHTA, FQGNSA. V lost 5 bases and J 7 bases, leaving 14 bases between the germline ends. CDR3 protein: CASSRGVLGEKLFF. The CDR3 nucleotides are TGTGCCAGCAGCCGGGGGGTTTTAGGTGAAAAACTGTTTTTT.

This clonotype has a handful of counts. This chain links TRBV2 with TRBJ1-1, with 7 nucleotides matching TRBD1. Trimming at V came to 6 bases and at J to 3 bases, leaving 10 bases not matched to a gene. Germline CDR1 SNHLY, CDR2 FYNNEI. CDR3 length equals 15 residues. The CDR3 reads CASRASKGADTEAFF. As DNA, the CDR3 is TGTGCCAGCAGGGCTTCTAAGGGGGCGGACACTGAAGCTTTCTTT.

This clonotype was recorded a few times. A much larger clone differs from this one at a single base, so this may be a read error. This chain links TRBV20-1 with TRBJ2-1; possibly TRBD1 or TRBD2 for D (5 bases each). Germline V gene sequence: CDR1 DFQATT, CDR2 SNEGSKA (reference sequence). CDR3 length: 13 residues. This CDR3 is CGVLPGRYNEQFF. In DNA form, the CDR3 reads TGCGGTGTTTTACCGGGACGGTACAATGAGCAGTTCTTC.

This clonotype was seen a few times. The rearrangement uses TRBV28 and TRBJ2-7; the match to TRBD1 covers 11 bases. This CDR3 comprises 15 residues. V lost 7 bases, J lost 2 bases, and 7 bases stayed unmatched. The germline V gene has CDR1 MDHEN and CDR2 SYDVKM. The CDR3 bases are TGTGCCAGCACCGCTCCGGGACAGGGGGCCTACGAGCAGTACTTC. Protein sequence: CASTAPGQGAYEQYF.

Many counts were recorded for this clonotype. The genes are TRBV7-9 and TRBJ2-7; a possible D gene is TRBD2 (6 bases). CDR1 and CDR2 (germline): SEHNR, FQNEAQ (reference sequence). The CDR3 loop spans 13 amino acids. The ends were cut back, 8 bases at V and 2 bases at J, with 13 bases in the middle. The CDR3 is CASRKGEAYEQYF. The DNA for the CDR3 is TGTGCCAGCCGTAAAGGGGAGGCCTACGAGCAGTACTTC.

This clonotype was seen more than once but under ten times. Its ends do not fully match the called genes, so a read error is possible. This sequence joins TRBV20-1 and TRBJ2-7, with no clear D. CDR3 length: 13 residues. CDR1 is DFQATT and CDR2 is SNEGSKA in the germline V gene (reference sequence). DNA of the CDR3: TGCAGTGTTAGACCCTCTGTTTTGTCCGAGCAGTACTTC. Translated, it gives CSVRPSVLSEQYF.

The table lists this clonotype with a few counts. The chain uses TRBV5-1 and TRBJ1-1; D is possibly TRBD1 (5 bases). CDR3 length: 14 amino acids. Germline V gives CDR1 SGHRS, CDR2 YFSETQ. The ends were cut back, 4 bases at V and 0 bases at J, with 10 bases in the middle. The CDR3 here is CASSKTEMNTEAFF. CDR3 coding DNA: TGCGCCAGCAGCAAGACAGAAATGAACACTGAAGCTTTCTTT. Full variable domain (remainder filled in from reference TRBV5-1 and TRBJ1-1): KAGVTQTPRYLIKTRGQQVTLSCSPISGHRSVSWYQQTPGQGLQFLFEYFSETQRNKGNFPGRFSGRQFSNSRSEMNVSTLELGDSALYLCASSKTEMNTEAFFGQGTRLTVV.